The clone carrying this T cell receptor beta chain showed up many times. Primers targeting TRAV and TRBV primed first-strand cDNA, covering alpha and beta chains. The authors amplified TCRs for 20 to 25 PCR cycles with a constant-region primer and a V-primer adapter. TCRdb reprocessed the reads via MiXCR and lists one record per CDR3 protein. The sample has over 65,000 distinct CDR3 sequences; 15% to 20% are singletons. CDR3 length: 15 residues. V lost 5 bases to trimming and J lost 6 bases; unmatched junction nucleotides: 9. CDR1 is MNHEY, CDR2 SMNVEV, per germline (reference sequence). Time point here: before trial treatment. The data originate from a study of low-dose radiotherapy and immunotherapy resistance in tumors. Across the study: The schedule for Cohort 2 used 1 Gy per fraction every two weeks, which added up to 13 Gy over 26 weeks. Intravenous nivolumab 240 mg every two weeks plus ipilimumab 1 mg/kg every six weeks was given to patients. Patients took aspirin (300 mg orally, daily) for four cycles beginning at cycle 1 day 1.

V is TRBV27 and J is TRBJ1-1, with TRBD1 identical over 10 bases. The input for sequencing was PBMCs, taken before treatment. The clonotype originates from a male donor with prostate cancer. This CDR3 is CASSPWDRGAAEAFF. In DNA form, the CDR3 reads TGTGCCAGCAGTCCCTGGGACAGGGGCGCCGCTGAAGCTTTCTTT.